This TCR beta chain was sequenced during a study of OX40 agonist ivuxolimab in advanced cancers. This clone was picked up one time. Using immunoSEQ multiplex PCR, the repertoire was profiled, and TCRdb retains in-frame clones only, with some absent. Here the sample spans roughly 64,000 clones, around 88% being singletons. The specimen was CD4+ or CD8+ T cells sorted from blood, collected in a trial of the OX40 agonist ivuxolimab. The sequence was obtained from an adult with an advanced solid tumor such as melanoma, head and neck, liver or kidney cancer.

DNA for the CDR3: TGTGCCAGCAGTGTTATCCCGGGCAGCGAAGCTTTCTTT. It yields the protein CASSVIPGSEAFF. The chain carries TRBV6-4 and TRBJ1-1, with unresolved D. Trimming removed 4 bases from V and 8 bases from J, with 14 bases in between. This CDR3 spans 13 amino acids. Germline V gene lookup returns CDR1 MRHNA and CDR2 SNTAGT.